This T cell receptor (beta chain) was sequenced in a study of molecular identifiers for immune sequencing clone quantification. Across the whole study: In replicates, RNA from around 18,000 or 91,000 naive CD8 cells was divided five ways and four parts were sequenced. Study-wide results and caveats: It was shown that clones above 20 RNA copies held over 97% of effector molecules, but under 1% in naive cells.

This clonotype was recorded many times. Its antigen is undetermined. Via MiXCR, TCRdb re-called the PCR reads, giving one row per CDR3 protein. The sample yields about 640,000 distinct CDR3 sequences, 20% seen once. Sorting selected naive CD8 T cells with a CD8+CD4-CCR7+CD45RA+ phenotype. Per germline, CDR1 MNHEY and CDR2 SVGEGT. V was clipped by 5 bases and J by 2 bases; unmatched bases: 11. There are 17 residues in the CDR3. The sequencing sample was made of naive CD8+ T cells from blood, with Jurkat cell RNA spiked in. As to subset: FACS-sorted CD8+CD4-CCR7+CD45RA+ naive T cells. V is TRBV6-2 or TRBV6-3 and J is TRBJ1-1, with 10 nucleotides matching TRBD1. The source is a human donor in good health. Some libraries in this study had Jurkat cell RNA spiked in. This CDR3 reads CASSTPGQGLGNTEAFF. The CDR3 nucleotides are TGTGCCAGCAGTACTCCGGGACAGGGGTTAGGAAACACTGAAGCTTTCTTT.